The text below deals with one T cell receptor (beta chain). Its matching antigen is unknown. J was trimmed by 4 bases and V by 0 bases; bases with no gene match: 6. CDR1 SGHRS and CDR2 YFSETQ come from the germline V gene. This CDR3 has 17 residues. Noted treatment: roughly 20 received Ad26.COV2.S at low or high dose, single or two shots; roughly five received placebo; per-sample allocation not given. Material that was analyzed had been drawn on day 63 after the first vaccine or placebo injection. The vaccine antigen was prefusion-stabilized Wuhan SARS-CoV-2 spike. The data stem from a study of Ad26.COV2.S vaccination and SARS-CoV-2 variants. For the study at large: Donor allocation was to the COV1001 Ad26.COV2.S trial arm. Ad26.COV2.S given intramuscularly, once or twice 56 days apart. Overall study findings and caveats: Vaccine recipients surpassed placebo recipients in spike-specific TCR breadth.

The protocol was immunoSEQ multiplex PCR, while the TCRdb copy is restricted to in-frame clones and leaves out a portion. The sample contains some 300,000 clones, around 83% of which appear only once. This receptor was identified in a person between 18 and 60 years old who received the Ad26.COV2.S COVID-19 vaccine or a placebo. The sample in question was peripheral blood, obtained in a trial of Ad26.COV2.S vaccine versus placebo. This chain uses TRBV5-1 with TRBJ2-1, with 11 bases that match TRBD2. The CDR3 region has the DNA TGCGCCAGCAGCTTGGGTAGCGGGGGGGCGAGGTACAATGAGCAGTTCTTC. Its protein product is CASSLGSGGARYNEQFF. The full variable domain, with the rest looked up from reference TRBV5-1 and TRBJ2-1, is KAGVTQTPRYLIKTRGQQVTLSCSPISGHRSVSWYQQTPGQGLQFLFEYFSETQRNKGNFPGRFSGRQFSNSRSEMNVSTLELGDSALYLCASSLGSGGARYNEQFFGPGTRLTVL.